The 8 T cell receptor beta chains below were found in one sample sequenced in a study of CD8 T cells in ankylosing spondylitis (TCRdb year 2017). Library generation was performed with 5' RACE. The data were produced on an Illumina HiSeq 2500. TCRdb reanalyzed the raw reads on its own, using fastp at Q25 for trimming and MiXCR for clone calling, and kept in-frame beta chains. When rows share a CDR3 protein, they turn into one entry using the most common DNA and genes. The sample records 200,000 to 300,000 distinct CDR3 sequences, about 24% of which are singletons. The ten largest clonotypes hold less than 0.75% of the sample. The sequencing input was blood, either unsorted or a sorted T cell fraction (not recorded which). These receptors were collected from a male donor with ankylosing spondylitis or in good health (not recorded which).

This clonotype has ten or more counts. V and J are TRBV29-1 and TRBJ2-3; 9 nucleotides align to TRBD1. CDR1 SQVTM and CDR2 ANQGSEA come from the germline V gene. Trimming cost V 4 bases and J 4 bases; bases outside gene matches: 12. The CDR3 sequence is 16 residues long. The CDR3: CSVVVTGGIVADTQYF. CDR3 sequence (DNA): TGCAGCGTTGTTGTGACAGGGGGAATAGTGGCAGATACGCAGTATTTT.

This clonotype was found a few times. This could be a read error, since a much larger clone is one nucleotide away. The rearrangement joins TRBV12-3 or TRBV12-4 to TRBJ2-1, with D possibly being TRBD2 (6 bases). The CDR3 sequence is 16 residues long. The DNA for the CDR3 is TGTGACAGCAGCGAGGAGGGAAGTGTTGCCTACAATGAGCAGTTCTTC. Translating gives CDSSEEGSVAYNEQFF.

This clonotype has more than one count but fewer than ten. This chain connects TRBV10-3 to TRBJ2-5; 12 bases agree with TRBD2. The ends lost 6 bases at V and 5 bases at J; junction bases unmatched: 10. The germline V gene encodes CDR1 ENHRY and CDR2 SYGVKD. This CDR3 is 16 amino acids long. CDR3 protein: CAIRAGLAGSQETQYF. For the CDR3, the DNA is TGTGCCATCAGGGCAGGACTAGCGGGGTCGCAGGAGACCCAGTACTTC.

V and J are TRBV4-2 and TRBJ2-1; D is ambiguous. The CDR3 extends over 14 amino acids. The germline V gene has CDR1 LGHNA and CDR2 YNFKEQ. V lost 0 bases, J lost 5 bases, and 8 bases lay in between. The CDR3 spells CASSQELHHNEQFF. CDR3 in DNA: TGTGCCAGCAGCCAAGAACTACATCACAATGAGCAGTTCTTC.

This clonotype occurred many times. This chain links TRBV29-1 with TRBJ2-5; D gene ambiguous. The CDR3 runs 12 residues. V dropped 4 bases and J dropped 2 bases, with 8 bases sitting between them. Looked up from germline, CDR1 is SQVTM and CDR2 is ANQGSEA. CDR3 nucleotide sequence: TGCAGCGTTGCGACTTCACAAGAGACCCAGTACTTC. It specifies CSVATSQETQYF.

This clonotype was counted a few times. The chain couples TRBV20-1 to TRBJ2-1, with D unclear. Trimming pared 0 bases from V and 6 bases from J, leaving 18 bases between. This CDR3 has 16 amino acids. The germline V gene encodes CDR1 DFQATT and CDR2 SNEGSKA (reference sequence). The CDR3 DNA reads as TGCAGTGCTAGAGATCCCTCAGGATCGTCGGGCAATGAGCAGTTCTTC. Its translation is CSARDPSGSSGNEQFF.

The chain is built from TRBV12-3 or TRBV12-4 and TRBJ2-5; D not certain. The CDR3 is 11 amino acids. V lost 6 bases to trimming and J lost 7 bases, with 9 bases between them. CDR3 sequence: CASSPSRTQYF. In nucleotides, the CDR3 is TGTGCCAGCAGCCCCTCGCGGACCCAGTACTTC.

The rearrangement joins TRBV20-1 to TRBJ2-7; TRBD1 matches 7 bases. CDR1 DFQATT and CDR2 SNEGSKA come from the germline V gene (reference sequence). The CDR3 runs to 14 residues. V lost 0 bases to trimming and J lost 2 bases; unmatched junction nucleotides: 4. The CDR3 DNA is TGCAGTGCTAGAGATTGGGGACAGACCTACGAGCAGTACTTC. As protein: CSARDWGQTYEQYF.